This is a list of T cell receptor beta chains from one sample in a study of vaccination and CD4 T cells after COVID-19. Each CDR3 protein gets one entry after TCRdb re-called the PCR reads with MiXCR. The sample contains around 27,000 distinct CDR3 sequences, 28% of which appear only once. For these receptors, no antigen is known. The specimen comprised CD4+ T cells from blood, cultured in vitro, sampled about 7 months after SARS-CoV-2 vaccination. These receptors were taken from a human donor who had recovered from COVID-19. The CDR3 runs from the conserved cysteine through the conserved F or W. A D gene is named only where the DNA matches it firmly. Some rows mark clone size as missing; the rest say once, few, many or name a class of expanded clone.

v_gene: TRBV18; d_gene: NA; abundance: NA; j_gene: TRBJ1-5; CDR3nt: TGTGCCAGCTCAACAGAGCTCAATCAGCCCCAGCATTTT; CDR3aa: CASSTELNQPQHF
v_gene: TRBV28; d_gene: TRBD1; abundance: NA; j_gene: TRBJ1-2; CDR3nt: TGTGCCAGCAGTCCCACAACAGGGGGCTTTCACTATGGCTACACCTTC; CDR3aa: CASSPTTGGFHYGYTF
v_gene: TRBV24-1; d_gene: TRBD2; abundance: NA; j_gene: TRBJ2-5; CDR3nt: TGTGCCACCAGTGGGGGGGGACTAGGCAAGACCCAGTACTTC; CDR3aa: CATSGGGLGKTQYF
v_gene: TRBV20-1; d_gene: NA; abundance: NA; j_gene: TRBJ2-3; CDR3nt: TGCAGTGCTAGGAGGTTAGCGGCTAGCACAGATACGCAGTATTTT; CDR3aa: CSARRLAASTDTQYF
v_gene: TRBV7-3; d_gene: TRBD1; abundance: NA; j_gene: TRBJ1-2; CDR3nt: TGTGCCAGCAGCAGGGGGGACAGGGGGGCCTATGGCTACACCTTC; CDR3aa: CASSRGDRGAYGYTF
v_gene: TRBV19; d_gene: NA; abundance: few; j_gene: TRBJ1-5; CDR3nt: TGTGCCAGTAGTATATGGCAGGGCGACCAGCCCCAGCATTTT; CDR3aa: CASSIWQGDQPQHF
v_gene: TRBV27; d_gene: NA; abundance: few; j_gene: TRBJ2-3; CDR3nt: TGTGCCAGCAGTTTATCCCGTCCCCCCCACACAGATACGCAGTATTTT; CDR3aa: CASSLSRPPHTDTQYF
v_gene: TRBV7-9; d_gene: NA; abundance: NA; j_gene: TRBJ1-1; CDR3nt: TGTGCCAGCAGCCCACGGTCAGCTCCGAACACTGAAGCTTTCTTT; CDR3aa: CASSPRSAPNTEAFF
v_gene: TRBV20-1; d_gene: NA; abundance: NA; j_gene: TRBJ1-2; CDR3nt: TGCAGTGCTAGAGATCCCCGGGGTGCAGGGTTCAACTATGGCTACACCTTC; CDR3aa: CSARDPRGAGFNYGYTF
v_gene: TRBV6-1; d_gene: NA; abundance: NA; j_gene: TRBJ2-5; CDR3nt: TGTGCCAGCAGTAGAACAGCGATCTACCAAGAGACCCAGTACTTC; CDR3aa: CASSRTAIYQETQYF
v_gene: TRBV20-1; d_gene: TRBD2; abundance: few; j_gene: TRBJ2-3; CDR3nt: TGCAGTGCTAGCCCACTAGCGGGAGGCACCACAGATACGCAGTATTTT; CDR3aa: CSASPLAGGTTDTQYF
v_gene: TRBV6-2/TRBV6-3; d_gene: NA; abundance: few; j_gene: TRBJ2-3; CDR3nt: TGTGCCAGCAGTTATGACACAGATACGCAGTATTTT; CDR3aa: CASSYDTDTQYF
v_gene: TRBV5-3; d_gene: TRBD1; abundance: NA; j_gene: TRBJ2-7; CDR3nt: TGTGCCAGACCGCTCCGGGACAGGAGCGCCTACGAGCAGTACTTC; CDR3aa: CARPLRDRSAYEQYF
v_gene: TRBV21-1; d_gene: NA; abundance: once; j_gene: TRBJ2-1; CDR3nt: TGTGCCAGCAGCCCAAGATCCGGACTAGCGGGAGGTGACGAGCAGTTCTTC; CDR3aa: CASSPRSGLAGGDEQFF
v_gene: TRBV20-1; d_gene: NA; abundance: NA; j_gene: TRBJ1-3; CDR3nt: TGCAGTGCTAGCTACCGGGGCTCCGGAAACACCATATATTTT; CDR3aa: CSASYRGSGNTIYF
v_gene: TRBV18; d_gene: TRBD2; abundance: few; j_gene: TRBJ2-5; CDR3nt: TGTGCCAGCTCACCAGACCGGGAGGGGACCCAGTACTTC; CDR3aa: CASSPDREGTQYF
v_gene: TRBV7-8; d_gene: NA; abundance: NA; j_gene: TRBJ2-7; CDR3nt: TGTGCCAGCAGCGTCCCGACCGGGGGCTACGAGCAGTACTTC; CDR3aa: CASSVPTGGYEQYF
v_gene: TRBV10-2; d_gene: TRBD2; abundance: NA; j_gene: TRBJ2-3; CDR3nt: TGCGCCAGCAGTGAACTAGCGGGAGAGTATCATACGCAGTATTTT; CDR3aa: CASSELAGEYHTQYF
v_gene: TRBV28; d_gene: NA; abundance: NA; j_gene: TRBJ1-1; CDR3nt: TGTGCCAGCAGTTTGTTGGGGAGGTGGTTCTTT; CDR3aa: CASSLLGRWFF
v_gene: TRBV6-1; d_gene: TRBD2; abundance: NA; j_gene: TRBJ2-7; CDR3nt: TGTGCCAGCAATGCTCTAGCGGGAGGTCCCTACGGGCAGTACTTC; CDR3aa: CASNALAGGPYGQYF
v_gene: TRBV6-5; d_gene: NA; abundance: NA; j_gene: TRBJ1-1; CDR3nt: TGTGCCAGCAGTTATTCAAACAGGCCTCGGCTTCAAGCTTTCTTT; CDR3aa: CASSYSNRPRLQAFF
v_gene: TRBV28; d_gene: TRBD1; abundance: few; j_gene: TRBJ2-3; CDR3nt: TGTGCCAGCAGTCAACAGGACAGGGCGGATACGCAGTATTTT; CDR3aa: CASSQQDRADTQYF
v_gene: TRBV19; d_gene: NA; abundance: few; j_gene: TRBJ1-2; CDR3nt: TGTGCCAGTAGTACTAGTATTTCTGGCTACACCTTC; CDR3aa: CASSTSISGYTF
v_gene: TRBV1; d_gene: NA; abundance: NA; j_gene: TRBJ2-5; CDR3nt: TGCACCAGCAGCCAAGATAGCGGACTAGCGGGTTCGGAGACCCAGTACTTC; CDR3aa: CTSSQDSGLAGSETQYF
v_gene: TRBV12-3/TRBV12-4; d_gene: NA; abundance: NA; j_gene: TRBJ1-5; CDR3nt: TGTGCCAGCAGTTTGGATCAGCCCCAGCATTTT; CDR3aa: CASSLDQPQHF
v_gene: TRBV7-3; d_gene: TRBD2; abundance: few; j_gene: TRBJ2-5; CDR3nt: TGTGCCAGCAGAGCTAGCGGGCAAGAGACCCAGTACTTC; CDR3aa: CASRASGQETQYF
v_gene: TRBV19; d_gene: NA; abundance: NA; j_gene: TRBJ2-3; CDR3nt: TGTGCCAGTAGTCCCGTCTCGAGCACAGATACGCAGTATTTT; CDR3aa: CASSPVSSTDTQYF